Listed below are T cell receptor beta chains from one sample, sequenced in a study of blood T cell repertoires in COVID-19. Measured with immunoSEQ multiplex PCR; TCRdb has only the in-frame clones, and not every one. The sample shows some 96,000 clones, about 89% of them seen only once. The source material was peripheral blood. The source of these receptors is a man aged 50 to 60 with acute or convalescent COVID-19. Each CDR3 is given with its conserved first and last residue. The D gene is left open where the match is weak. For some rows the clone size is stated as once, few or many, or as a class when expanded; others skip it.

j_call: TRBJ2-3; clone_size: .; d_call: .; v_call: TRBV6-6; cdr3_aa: CASSYGQGRADTQYF; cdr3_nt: TGTGCCAGCAGTTATGGTCAGGGTAGGGCAGATACGCAGTATTTT
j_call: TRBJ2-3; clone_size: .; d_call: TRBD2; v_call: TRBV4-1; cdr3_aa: CASSQGLAGATDTQYF; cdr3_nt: TGCGCCAGCAGCCAGGGACTAGCGGGAGCCACAGATACGCAGTATTTT
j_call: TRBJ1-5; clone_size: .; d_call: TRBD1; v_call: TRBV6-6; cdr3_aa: CASSYDRDAQPQHF; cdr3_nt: TGTGCCAGCAGCTACGACAGGGACGCCCAGCCCCAGCATTTT
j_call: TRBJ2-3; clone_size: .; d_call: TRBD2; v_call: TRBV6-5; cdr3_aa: CASSYHSGSSTDTQYF; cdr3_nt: TGTGCCAGCAGTTACCATAGCGGGAGTTCTACAGATACGCAGTATTTT
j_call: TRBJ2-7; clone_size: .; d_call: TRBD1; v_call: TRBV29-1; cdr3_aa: CSVPGQGGDEQYF; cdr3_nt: TGCAGCGTTCCAGGACAGGGAGGAGACGAGCAGTACTTC
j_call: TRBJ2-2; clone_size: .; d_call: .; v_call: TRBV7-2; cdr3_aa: CASSTDSLNTGELFF; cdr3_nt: TGTGCCAGCAGCACGGACTCCCTTAACACCGGGGAGCTGTTTTTT
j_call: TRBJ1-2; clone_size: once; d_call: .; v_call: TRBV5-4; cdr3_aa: CASSFGEPYGYTF; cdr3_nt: TGTGCCAGCAGCTTTGGGGAGCCCTATGGCTACACCTTC
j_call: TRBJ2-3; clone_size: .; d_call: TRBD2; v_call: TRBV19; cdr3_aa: CASSGPAGTSGRVSTDTQYF; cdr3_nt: TGTGCCAGTAGTGGACCAGCCGGGACTAGCGGGAGGGTAAGCACAGATACGCAGTATTTT
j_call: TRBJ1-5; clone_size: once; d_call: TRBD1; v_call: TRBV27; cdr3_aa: CASRTGAHSNQPQHF; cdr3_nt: TGTGCCAGCAGGACAGGGGCACATAGCAATCAGCCCCAGCATTTT
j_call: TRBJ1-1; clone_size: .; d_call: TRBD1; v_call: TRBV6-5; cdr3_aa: CASSWDSMNTEAFF; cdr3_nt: TGTGCCAGCAGTTGGGACAGTATGAACACTGAAGCTTTCTTT
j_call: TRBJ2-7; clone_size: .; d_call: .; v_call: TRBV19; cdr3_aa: CASSIAQDYEQYF; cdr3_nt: TGTGCCAGTAGTATTGCGCAGGATTACGAGCAGTACTTC
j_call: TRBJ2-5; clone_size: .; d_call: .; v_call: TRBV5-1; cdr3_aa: CASSLLPRETQYF; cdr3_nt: TGCGCCAGCAGCTTGCTACCGAGAGAGACCCAGTACTTC
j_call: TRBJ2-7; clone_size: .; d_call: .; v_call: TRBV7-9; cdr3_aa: CASSLAGPAYEQYF; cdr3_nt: TGTGCCAGCAGCTTAGCGGGGCCAGCCTACGAGCAGTACTTC
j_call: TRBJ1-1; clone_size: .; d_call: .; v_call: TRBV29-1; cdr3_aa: CSTNRDPNTEAFF; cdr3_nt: TGCAGCACTAACAGGGACCCGAACACTGAAGCTTTCTTT
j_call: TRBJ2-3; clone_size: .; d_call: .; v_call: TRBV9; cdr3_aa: CASSVAGLAGDTQYF; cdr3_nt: TGTGCCAGCAGCGTAGCTGGCTTGGCGGGAGATACGCAGTATTTT
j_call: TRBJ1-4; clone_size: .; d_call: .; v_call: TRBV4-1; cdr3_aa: CASSPGVGFEKLFF; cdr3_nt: TGCGCCAGCAGCCCGGGGGTAGGGTTCGAGAAACTGTTTTTT
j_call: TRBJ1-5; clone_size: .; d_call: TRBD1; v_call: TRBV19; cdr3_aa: CASKPRQGMSQPQHF; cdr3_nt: TGTGCCAGTAAACCTCGACAGGGGATGAGTCAGCCCCAGCATTTT
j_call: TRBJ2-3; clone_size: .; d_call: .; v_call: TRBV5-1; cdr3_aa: CASSSGHSTDTQYF; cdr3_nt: TGCGCCAGCAGCTCGGGACATAGCACAGATACGCAGTATTTT
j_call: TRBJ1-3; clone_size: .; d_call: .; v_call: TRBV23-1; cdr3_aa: CASSHPREGTNTIYF; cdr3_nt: TGCGCCAGCAGTCATCCACGGGAGGGGACCAACACCATATATTTT
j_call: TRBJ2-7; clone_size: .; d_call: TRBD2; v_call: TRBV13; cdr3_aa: CASSSSTSDNYEQYF; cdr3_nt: TGTGCCAGCAGCTCCTCGACTAGCGACAACTACGAGCAGTACTTC
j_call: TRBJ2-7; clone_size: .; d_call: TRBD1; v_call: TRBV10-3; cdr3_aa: CAISESRQGNDEQYF; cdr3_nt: TGTGCCATCAGTGAGTCGAGACAGGGGAATGACGAGCAGTACTTC
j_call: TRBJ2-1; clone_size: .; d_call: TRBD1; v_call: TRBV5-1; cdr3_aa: CASNEKGAYNEQFF; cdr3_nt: TGCGCCAGCAACGAGAAGGGGGCTTACAATGAGCAGTTCTTC
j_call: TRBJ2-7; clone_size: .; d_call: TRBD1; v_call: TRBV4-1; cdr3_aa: CASSRMGDRSSYEQYF; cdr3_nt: TGCGCCAGCAGCCGGATGGGGGACAGGAGTTCCTACGAGCAGTACTTC
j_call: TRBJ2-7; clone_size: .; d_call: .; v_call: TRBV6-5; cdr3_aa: CASSYGPYEQYF; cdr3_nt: TGTGCCAGCAGTTACGGCCCCTACGAGCAGTACTTC
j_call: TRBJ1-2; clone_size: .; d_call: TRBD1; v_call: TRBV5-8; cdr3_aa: CASSLASIRGMNYGYTF; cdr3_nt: TGTGCCAGCAGCTTGGCCAGTATCAGGGGGATGAACTATGGCTACACCTTC
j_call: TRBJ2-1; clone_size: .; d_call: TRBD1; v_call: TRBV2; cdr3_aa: CASRKETGGSYNEQFF; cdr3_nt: TGTGCCAGCAGAAAGGAGACAGGGGGCTCCTACAATGAGCAGTTCTTC
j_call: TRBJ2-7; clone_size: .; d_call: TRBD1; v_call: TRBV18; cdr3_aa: CASSPTGGAYEQYF; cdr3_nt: TGTGCCAGCTCCCCGACAGGGGGCGCCTACGAGCAGTACTTC
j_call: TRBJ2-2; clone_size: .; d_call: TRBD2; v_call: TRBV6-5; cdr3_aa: CASSPGTRDTGELFF; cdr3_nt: TGTGCCAGCAGTCCCGGGACTAGAGACACCGGGGAGCTGTTTTTT
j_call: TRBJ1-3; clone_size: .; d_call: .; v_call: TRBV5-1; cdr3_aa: CASSLAGNSGNTIYF; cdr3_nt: TGCGCCAGCAGCTTGGCAGGCAACTCTGGAAACACCATATATTTT
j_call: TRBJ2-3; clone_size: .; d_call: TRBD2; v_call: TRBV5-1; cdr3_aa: CASMAGRAGDTQYF; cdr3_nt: TGCGCCAGCATGGCCGGGAGGGCCGGAGATACGCAGTATTTT
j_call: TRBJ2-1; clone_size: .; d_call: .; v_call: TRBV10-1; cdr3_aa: CASSEEWAGEQFF; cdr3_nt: TGCGCCAGCAGTGAGGAATGGGCGGGAGAGCAGTTCTTC
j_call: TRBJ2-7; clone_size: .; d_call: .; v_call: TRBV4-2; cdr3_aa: CASSQDITVWEQYF; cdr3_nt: TGTGCCAGCAGCCAAGATATTACAGTCTGGGAGCAGTACTTC
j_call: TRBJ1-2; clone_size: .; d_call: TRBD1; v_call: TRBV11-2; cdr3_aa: CASSLDRTGGYTF; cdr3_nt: TGTGCCAGCAGCTTAGATAGGACAGGGGGCTACACCTTC
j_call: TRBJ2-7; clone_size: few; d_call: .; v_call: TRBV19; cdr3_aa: CASSPGHRYEQYF; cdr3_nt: TGTGCCAGTAGTCCGGGACACCGATACGAGCAGTACTTC
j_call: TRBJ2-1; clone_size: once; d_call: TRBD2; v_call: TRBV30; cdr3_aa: CAWSRLAEHLF; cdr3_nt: TGTGCCTGGAGTCGACTAGCGGAGCACCTCTTC
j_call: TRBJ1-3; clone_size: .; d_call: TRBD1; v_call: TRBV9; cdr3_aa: CASSPGQNHGDTIYF; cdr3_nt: TGTGCCAGCAGTCCGGGACAGAATCATGGAGACACCATATATTTT
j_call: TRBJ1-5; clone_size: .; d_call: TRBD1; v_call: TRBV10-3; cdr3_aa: CAISKDREGNQPQHF; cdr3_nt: TGTGCCATCAGTAAAGACAGGGAGGGCAATCAGCCCCAGCATTTT
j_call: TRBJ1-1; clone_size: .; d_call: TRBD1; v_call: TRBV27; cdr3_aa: CASSSGQTNTEAFF; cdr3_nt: TGTGCCAGCAGTTCGGGACAGACAAACACTGAAGCTTTCTTT
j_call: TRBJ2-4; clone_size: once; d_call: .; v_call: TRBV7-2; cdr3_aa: CASSFGRANIQYF; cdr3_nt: TGTGCCAGCAGCTTCGGCAGGGCAAACATTCAGTACTTC
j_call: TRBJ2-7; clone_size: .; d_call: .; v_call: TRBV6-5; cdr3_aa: CASSYREGYEQYF; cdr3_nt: TGTGCCAGCAGTTATCGAGAGGGATACGAGCAGTACTTC
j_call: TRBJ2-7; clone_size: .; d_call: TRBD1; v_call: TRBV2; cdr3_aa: CASSPRDRGNEQYF; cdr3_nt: TGTGCCAGCAGTCCCCGGGACAGGGGCAACGAGCAGTACTTC
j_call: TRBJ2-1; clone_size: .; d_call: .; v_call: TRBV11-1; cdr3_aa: CASSSGWGVYNEQFF; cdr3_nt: TGTGCCAGCAGCTCGGGCTGGGGGGTCTACAATGAGCAGTTCTTC
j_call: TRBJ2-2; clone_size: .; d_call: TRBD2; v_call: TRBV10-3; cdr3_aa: CAISVVAGGVTGELFF; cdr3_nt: TGTGCCATCAGTGTAGTAGCGGGAGGGGTAACCGGGGAGCTGTTTTTT
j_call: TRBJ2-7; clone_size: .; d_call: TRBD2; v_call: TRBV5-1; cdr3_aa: CASSSRDYYEQYF; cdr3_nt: TGCGCCAGCAGCTCCAGGGACTACTACGAGCAGTACTTC